This T cell receptor (beta chain) was documented in a study of CD8 T cells in Susac syndrome. Roughly 0.45 to 1 ug RNA was reverse transcribed with random hexamers. TCRdb analysed the immunoSEQ multiplex PCR reads with MiXCR anew, one entry per CDR3 protein. The data contain some 200,000 distinct CDR3 sequences, about 94% of them singletons. Germline values: CDR1 SGHVS, CDR2 FNYEAQ. This CDR3 has 14 residues. V dropped 5 bases and J dropped 4; count of bases not matched to a gene: 5. This TCR was sampled from a human donor in good health. Input material: CD4+ T cells from PBMCs. The J gene is TRBJ2-3, the V gene TRBV7-6; 8 bases agree with TRBD2. For the CDR3, the DNA is TGTGCCAGCAGCACAACGGGACTAGCAGATACGCAGTATTTT. It encodes CASSTTGLADTQYF.